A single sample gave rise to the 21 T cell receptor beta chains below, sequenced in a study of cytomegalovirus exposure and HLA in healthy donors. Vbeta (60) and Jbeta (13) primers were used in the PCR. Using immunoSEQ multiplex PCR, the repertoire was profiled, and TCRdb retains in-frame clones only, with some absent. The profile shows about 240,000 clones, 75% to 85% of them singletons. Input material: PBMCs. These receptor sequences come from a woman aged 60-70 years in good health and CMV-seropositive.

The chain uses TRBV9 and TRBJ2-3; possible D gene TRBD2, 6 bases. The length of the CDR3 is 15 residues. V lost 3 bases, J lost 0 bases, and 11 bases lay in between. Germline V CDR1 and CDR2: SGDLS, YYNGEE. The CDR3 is CASSAGGLSTDTQYF. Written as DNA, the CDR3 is TGTGCCAGCAGCGCCGGGGGACTTAGCACAGATACGCAGTATTTT.

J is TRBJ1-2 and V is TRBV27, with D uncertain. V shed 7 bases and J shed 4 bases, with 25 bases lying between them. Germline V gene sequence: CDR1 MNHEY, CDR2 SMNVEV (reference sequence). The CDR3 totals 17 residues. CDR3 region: CASKEREVSLSSYGYTF. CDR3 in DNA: TGTGCCAGCAAAGAACGGGAAGTATCCCTATCCTCCTATGGCTACACCTTC.

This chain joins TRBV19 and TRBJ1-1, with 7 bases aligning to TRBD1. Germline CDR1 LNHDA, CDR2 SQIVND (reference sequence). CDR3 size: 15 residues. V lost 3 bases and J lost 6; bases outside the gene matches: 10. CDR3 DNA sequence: TGTGCCAGTAGTATTTTCGTGGACAGGAGTGCTGAAGCTTTCTTT. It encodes CASSIFVDRSAEAFF.

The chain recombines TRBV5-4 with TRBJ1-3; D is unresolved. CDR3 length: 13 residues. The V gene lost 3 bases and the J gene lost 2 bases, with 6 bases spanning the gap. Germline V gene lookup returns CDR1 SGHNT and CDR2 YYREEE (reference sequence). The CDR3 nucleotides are TGTGCCAGCAGCTCTCGAGCTGGAAACACCATATATTTT. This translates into CASSSRAGNTIYF.

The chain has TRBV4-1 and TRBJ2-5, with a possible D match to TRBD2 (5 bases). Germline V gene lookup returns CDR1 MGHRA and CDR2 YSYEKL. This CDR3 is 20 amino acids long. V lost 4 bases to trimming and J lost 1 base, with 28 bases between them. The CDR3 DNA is TGCGCCAGCAGCCCTCACGGGATGGATGGTGGGCGTCGAAGCCAAGAGACCCAGTACTTC. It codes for CASSPHGMDGGRRSQETQYF.

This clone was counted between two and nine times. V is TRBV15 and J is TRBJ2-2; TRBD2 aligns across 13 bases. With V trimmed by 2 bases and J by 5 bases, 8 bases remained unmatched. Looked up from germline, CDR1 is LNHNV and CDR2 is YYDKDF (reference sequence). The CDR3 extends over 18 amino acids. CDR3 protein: CATSRRTSGRSGTGELFF. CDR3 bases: TGTGCCACCAGCAGACGGACTAGCGGGAGATCGGGGACCGGGGAGCTGTTTTTT.

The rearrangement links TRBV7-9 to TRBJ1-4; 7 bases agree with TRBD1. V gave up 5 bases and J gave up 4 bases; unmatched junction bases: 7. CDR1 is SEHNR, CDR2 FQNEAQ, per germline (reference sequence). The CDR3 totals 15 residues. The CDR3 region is CASSARDRYNEKLFF. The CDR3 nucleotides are TGTGCCAGCAGCGCGCGGGACAGATATAATGAAAAACTGTTTTTT.

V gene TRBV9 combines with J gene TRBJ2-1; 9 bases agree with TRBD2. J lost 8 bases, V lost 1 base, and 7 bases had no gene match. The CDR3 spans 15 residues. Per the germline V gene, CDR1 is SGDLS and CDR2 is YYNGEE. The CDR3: CASSVMAGGPYEQFF. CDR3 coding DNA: TGTGCCAGCAGCGTAATGGCGGGAGGGCCCTATGAGCAGTTCTTC.

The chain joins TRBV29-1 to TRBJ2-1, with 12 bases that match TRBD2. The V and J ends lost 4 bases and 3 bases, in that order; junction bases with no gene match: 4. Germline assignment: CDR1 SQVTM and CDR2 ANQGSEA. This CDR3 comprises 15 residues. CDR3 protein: CSVGTSGDLYNEQFF. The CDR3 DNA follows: TGCAGCGTTGGGACTAGCGGGGACCTCTACAATGAGCAGTTCTTC.

Here the CDR3 reads CASSTPDRPVAYGYTF. The CDR3 region has the DNA TGTGCCAGCAGCACCCCGGACAGACCGGTGGCTTATGGCTACACCTTC. This rearrangement joins TRBV2 to TRBJ1-2; D perhaps matches TRBD1 (6 bases). Deletions cut 6 bases from V and 5 bases from J, with 22 bases between. Germline V gene sequence: CDR1 SNHLY, CDR2 FYNNEI. The CDR3 length is 16 residues.

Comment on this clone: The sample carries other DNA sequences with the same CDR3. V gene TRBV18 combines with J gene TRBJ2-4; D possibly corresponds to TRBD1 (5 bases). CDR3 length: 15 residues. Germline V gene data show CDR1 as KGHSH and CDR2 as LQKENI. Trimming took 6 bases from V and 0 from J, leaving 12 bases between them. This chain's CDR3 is CASSETALAKNIQYF. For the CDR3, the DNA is TGTGCCAGCTCGGAGACAGCCTTAGCCAAAAACATTCAGTACTTC.

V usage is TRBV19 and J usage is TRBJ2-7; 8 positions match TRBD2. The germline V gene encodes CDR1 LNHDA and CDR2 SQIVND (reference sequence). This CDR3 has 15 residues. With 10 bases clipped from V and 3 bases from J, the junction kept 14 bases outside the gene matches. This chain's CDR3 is CATRRNSGTSYEQYF. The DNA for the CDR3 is TGTGCCACTAGAAGGAATTCCGGGACTAGCTACGAGCAGTACTTC.

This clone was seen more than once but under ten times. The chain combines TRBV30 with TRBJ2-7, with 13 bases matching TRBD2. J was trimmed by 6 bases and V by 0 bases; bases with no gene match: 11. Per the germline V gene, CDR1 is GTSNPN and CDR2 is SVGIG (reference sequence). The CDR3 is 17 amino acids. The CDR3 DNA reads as TGTGCCTGGAGTGTGCGGACTAGCGGGAGAATTAGCCGCGAGCAGTACTTC. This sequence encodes CAWSVRTSGRISREQYF.

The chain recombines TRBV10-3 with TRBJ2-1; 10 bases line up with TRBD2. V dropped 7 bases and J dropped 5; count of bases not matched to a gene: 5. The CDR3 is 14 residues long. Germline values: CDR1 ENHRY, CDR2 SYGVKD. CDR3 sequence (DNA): TGTGCCATCAAAGGACTAGCGGCCCACAATGAGCAGTTCTTC. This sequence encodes CAIKGLAAHNEQFF.

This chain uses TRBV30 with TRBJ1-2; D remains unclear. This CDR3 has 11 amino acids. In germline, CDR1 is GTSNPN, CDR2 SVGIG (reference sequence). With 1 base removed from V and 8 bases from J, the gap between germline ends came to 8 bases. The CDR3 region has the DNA TGTGCCTGGAGTGCTAGCGGAGGCTACACCTTC. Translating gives CAWSASGGYTF.

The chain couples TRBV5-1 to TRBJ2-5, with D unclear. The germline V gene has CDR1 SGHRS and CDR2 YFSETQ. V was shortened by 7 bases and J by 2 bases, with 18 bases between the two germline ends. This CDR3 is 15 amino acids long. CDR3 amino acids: CASASTPLEQETQYF. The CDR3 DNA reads TGCGCCAGCGCCTCGACTCCCCTAGAGCAAGAGACCCAGTACTTC.

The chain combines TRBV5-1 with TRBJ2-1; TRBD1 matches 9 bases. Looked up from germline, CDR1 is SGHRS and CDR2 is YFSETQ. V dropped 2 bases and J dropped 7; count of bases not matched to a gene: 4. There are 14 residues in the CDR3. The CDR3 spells CASSLQGAENEQFF. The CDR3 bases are TGCGCCAGCAGCTTACAGGGGGCGGAAAATGAGCAGTTCTTC. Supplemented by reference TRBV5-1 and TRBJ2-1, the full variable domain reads KAGVTQTPRYLIKTRGQQVTLSCSPISGHRSVSWYQQTPGQGLQFLFEYFSETQRNKGNFPGRFSGRQFSNSRSEMNVSTLELGDSALYLCASSLQGAENEQFFGPGTRLTVL.

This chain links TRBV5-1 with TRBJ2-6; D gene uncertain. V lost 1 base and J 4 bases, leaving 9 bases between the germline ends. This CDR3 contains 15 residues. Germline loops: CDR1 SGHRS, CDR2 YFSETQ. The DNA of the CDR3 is TGCGCCAGCAGCTTGTTCACAGTGGGGGCCAACGTCCTGACTTTC. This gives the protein CASSLFTVGANVLTF.

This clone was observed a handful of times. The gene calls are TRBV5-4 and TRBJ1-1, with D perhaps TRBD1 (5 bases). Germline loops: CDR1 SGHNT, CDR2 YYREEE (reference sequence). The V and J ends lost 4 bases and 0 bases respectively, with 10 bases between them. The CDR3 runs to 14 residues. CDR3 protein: CASSRQGVNTEAFF. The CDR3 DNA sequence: TGTGCCAGCAGCCGTCAGGGCGTGAACACTGAAGCTTTCTTT.

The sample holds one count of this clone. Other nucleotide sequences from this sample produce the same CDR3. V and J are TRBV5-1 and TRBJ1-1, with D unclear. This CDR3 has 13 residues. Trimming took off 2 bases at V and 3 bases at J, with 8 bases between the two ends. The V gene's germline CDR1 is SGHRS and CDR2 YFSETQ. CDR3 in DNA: TGCGCCAGCAGCTTAGGGCGGGACACTGAAGCTTTCTTT. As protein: CASSLGRDTEAFF.

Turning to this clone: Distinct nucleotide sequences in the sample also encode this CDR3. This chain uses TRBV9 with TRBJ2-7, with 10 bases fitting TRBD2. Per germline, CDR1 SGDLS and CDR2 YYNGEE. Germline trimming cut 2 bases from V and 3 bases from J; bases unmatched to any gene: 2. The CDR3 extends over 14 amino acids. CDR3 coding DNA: TGTGCCAGCAGCGTCGCTAGCGGGAGCTACGAGCAGTACTTC. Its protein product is CASSVASGSYEQYF.